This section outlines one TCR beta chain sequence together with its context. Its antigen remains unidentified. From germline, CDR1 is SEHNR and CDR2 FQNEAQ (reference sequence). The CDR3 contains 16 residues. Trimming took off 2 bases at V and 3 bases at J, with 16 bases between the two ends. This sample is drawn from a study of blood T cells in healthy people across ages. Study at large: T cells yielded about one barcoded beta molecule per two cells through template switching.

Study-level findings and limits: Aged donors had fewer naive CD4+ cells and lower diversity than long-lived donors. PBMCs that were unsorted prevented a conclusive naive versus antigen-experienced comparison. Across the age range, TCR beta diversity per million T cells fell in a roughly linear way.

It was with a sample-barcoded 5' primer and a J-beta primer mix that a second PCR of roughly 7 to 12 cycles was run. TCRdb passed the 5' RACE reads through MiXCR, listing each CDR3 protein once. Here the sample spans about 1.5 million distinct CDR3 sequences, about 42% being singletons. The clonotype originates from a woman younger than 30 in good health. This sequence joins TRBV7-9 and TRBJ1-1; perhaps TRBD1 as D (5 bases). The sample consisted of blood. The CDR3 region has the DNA TGTGCCAGCAGCTTATCTCTCTGGGGGAGATACACTGAAGCTTTCTTT. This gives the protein CASSLSLWGRYTEAFF.